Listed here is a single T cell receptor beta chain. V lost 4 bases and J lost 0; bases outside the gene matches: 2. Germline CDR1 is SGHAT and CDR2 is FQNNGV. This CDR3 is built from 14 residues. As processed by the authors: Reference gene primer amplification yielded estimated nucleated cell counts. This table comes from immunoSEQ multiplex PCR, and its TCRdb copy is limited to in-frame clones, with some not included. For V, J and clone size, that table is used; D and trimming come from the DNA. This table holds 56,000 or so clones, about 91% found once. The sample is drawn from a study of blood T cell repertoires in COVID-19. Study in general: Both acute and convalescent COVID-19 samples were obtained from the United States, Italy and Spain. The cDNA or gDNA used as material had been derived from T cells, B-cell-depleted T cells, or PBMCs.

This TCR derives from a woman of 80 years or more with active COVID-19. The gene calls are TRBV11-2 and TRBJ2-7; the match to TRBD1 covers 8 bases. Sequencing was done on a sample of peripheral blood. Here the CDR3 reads CASSWDRNSYEQYF. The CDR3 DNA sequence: TGTGCCAGCAGCTGGGACAGGAACTCCTACGAGCAGTACTTC.